These 29 T cell receptor beta chains were all obtained from the same sample, sequenced in a study of T cell clones after liver transplantation. The protocol was immunoSEQ multiplex PCR, while the TCRdb copy is restricted to in-frame clones and leaves out a portion. This sample has tens of thousands of clones, with 60% to 80% found just once. The specimen was CD4+ T cells from blood, collected before liver transplant. These receptors were taken from a human donor who received a liver transplant.

The gene calls are TRBV10-2 and TRBJ1-2, with TRBD1 matching 9 bases. Unmatched junction bases numbered 7, after V lost 8 bases and J lost 6 bases. This CDR3 contains 13 residues. Germline V CDR1 and CDR2: WSHSY, SAAADI. CDR3 loop: CASGGTGINGYTF. CDR3 nucleotides: TGCGCCAGCGGAGGGACAGGGATAAATGGCTACACCTTC.

The rearrangement uses TRBV10-1 and TRBJ2-2, with TRBD2 matching over 9 bases. The length of the CDR3 is 16 residues. CDR1 is WNHNN and CDR2 is SYGVQD in the germline V gene (reference sequence). Unmatched junction bases numbered 3, after V lost 2 bases and J lost 2 bases. The CDR3 reads CASSELRGGNTGELFF. The CDR3 coding sequence is TGCGCCAGCAGTGAGCTGCGGGGGGGCAACACCGGGGAGCTGTTTTTT.

The chain combines TRBV19 with TRBJ2-2; D ambiguous. V shed 6 bases and J shed 4 bases, with 9 bases lying between them. The CDR3 extends over 13 amino acids. In germline, CDR1 is LNHDA, CDR2 SQIVND (reference sequence). For the CDR3, the DNA is TGTGCCAGTAGGCCACAGAGCACCGGGGAGCTGTTTTTT. This translates into CASRPQSTGELFF.

The CDR3 sequence is CASSPRTEMGEQYF. The DNA of the CDR3 is TGTGCCAGTAGCCCCAGGACAGAGATGGGGGAGCAGTACTTC. The V call is TRBV19, the J call TRBJ2-7; a weak D match, TRBD1 (6 bases). The CDR3 has 14 amino acids. Trimming took off 6 bases at V and 7 bases at J, with 19 bases between the two ends. Germline values: CDR1 LNHDA, CDR2 SQIVND (reference sequence).

This clone was picked up a small number of times. The V and J genes are TRBV2 and TRBJ1-2, with D possibly being TRBD1 (6 bases). The CDR3 runs 12 residues. The V gene lost 5 bases and the J gene lost 6 bases, with 10 bases spanning the gap. Germline-derived CDR1 and CDR2 are SNHLY and FYNNEI. The CDR3 region is CASSPGEDGYTF. The DNA of the CDR3 is TGTGCCAGCAGTCCAGGGGAAGATGGCTACACCTTC.

This clone was observed at least ten times. The rearrangement uses TRBV5-4 and TRBJ2-7, with 7 bases matching TRBD1. In germline, CDR1 is SGHNT, CDR2 YYREEE (reference sequence). V lost 2 bases and J lost 0; bases outside the gene matches: 8. The CDR3 sequence is 16 residues long. The CDR3, as DNA: TGTGCCAGCAGCTTTGCTAGGGACAGATCCTCCTACGAGCAGTACTTC. This encodes CASSFARDRSSYEQYF.

This sequence joins TRBV19 and TRBJ1-2, with 7 bases matching TRBD1. There are 12 residues in the CDR3. The germline V gene has CDR1 LNHDA and CDR2 SQIVND (reference sequence). Trimming removed 5 bases from V and 8 bases from J; junction bases left unmatched: 5. The CDR3 sequence: CASSADRVGYTF. The DNA for the CDR3 is TGTGCCAGTAGTGCAGACAGGGTCGGCTACACCTTC.

This clone was seen more than once but under ten times. The chain has TRBV18 and TRBJ2-3; TRBD1 agrees at 8 bases. Trimming cost V 3 bases and J 5 bases; bases outside gene matches: 7. The CDR3 length is 15 residues. Germline CDR1 KGHSH, CDR2 LQKENI. In DNA, the CDR3 is TGTGCCAGCTCACCGGGGACAGGCGGAAGAGATACGCAGTATTTT. Translating gives CASSPGTGGRDTQYF.

As regards this clone: The sample carries other DNA sequences with the same CDR3. The rearrangement joins TRBV6-5 to TRBJ1-6, with D maybe TRBD1 (5 bases). The CDR3 length is 12 residues. Per germline, CDR1 MNHEY and CDR2 SVGAGI. V lost 6 bases to trimming and J lost 7 bases, with 7 bases between them. The CDR3 is CASSRQNSPLHF. The CDR3 nucleotides are TGTGCCAGCAGCCGACAGAATTCACCCCTCCACTTT.

This chain uses TRBV10-1 with TRBJ1-2; TRBD1 matches 11 bases. Germline V gene sequence: CDR1 WNHNN, CDR2 SYGVQD (reference sequence). The CDR3 runs 14 residues. V trimming: 2 bases; J trimming: 7 bases; junction bases outside the gene matches: 3. This CDR3 reads CASSERGTGGGYTF. The CDR3 DNA reads TGCGCCAGCAGTGAGAGGGGGACAGGGGGTGGCTACACCTTC.

The chain recombines TRBV11-2 with TRBJ2-3; 7 bases are a match to TRBD1. CDR3 length: 16 residues. CDR1 is SGHAT, CDR2 FQNNGV, per germline. V was clipped by 4 bases and J by 4 bases; unmatched bases: 11. The CDR3 sequence is CASSSLPGQLPDTQYF. The CDR3 nucleotides read TGTGCCAGCAGCTCCTTGCCGGGACAGCTTCCAGATACGCAGTATTTT.

V is TRBV7-8 and J is TRBJ1-4, with 10 positions matching TRBD1. Germline CDR1 reads SGHVS; CDR2 reads FQNEAQ. The CDR3 length is 15 residues. The V segment lost 4 bases and the J segment 8 bases; nucleotides outside the gene matches: 7. CDR3 amino acids: CASSSRGQGMEKLFF. The CDR3, as DNA: TGTGCCAGCAGCTCTAGGGGACAGGGGATGGAAAAACTGTTTTTT.

The chain couples TRBV9 to TRBJ2-7, with D maybe TRBD1 (5 bases). CDR1 and CDR2 (germline): SGDLS, YYNGEE. The CDR3 has 12 residues. Trimming removed 0 bases from V and 4 bases from J, with 5 bases in between. The CDR3 spells CASSVEGYEQYF. The CDR3 coding sequence is TGTGCCAGCAGCGTAGAGGGGTACGAGCAGTACTTC. The variable domain in full, with the rest retrieved from reference TRBV9 and TRBJ2-7, is DSGVTQTPKHLITATGQRVTLRCSPRSGDLSVYWYQQSLDQGLQFLIQYYNGEERAKGNILERFSAQQFPDLHSELNLSSLELGDSALYFCASSVEGYEQYFGPGTRLTVT.

The J gene is TRBJ2-5, the V gene TRBV7-3; 9 nucleotides match TRBD2. Germline CDR1 reads SGHTA; CDR2 reads FQGTGA. V lost 4 bases to trimming and J lost 5 bases; unmatched junction nucleotides: 2. The CDR3 totals 13 residues. The CDR3 sequence is CASSSGLAETQYF. The CDR3, as DNA: TGTGCCAGCAGCTCCGGACTAGCGGAGACCCAGTACTTC.

The V and J genes are TRBV6-5 and TRBJ2-7; 12 bases match TRBD1. Trimming took 6 bases from V and 4 from J; bases not matched to a gene: 1. The CDR3 consists of 13 residues. The germline CDR1 and CDR2 sequences are MNHEY and SVGAGI. The CDR3 loop reads CASRGQGAYEQYF. The CDR3 nucleotides read TGTGCCAGCAGGGGACAGGGGGCGTACGAGCAGTACTTC.

This chain links TRBV5-1 with TRBJ2-1, with 7 bases identical to TRBD1. Germline CDR1 SGHRS, CDR2 YFSETQ. Losses at the gene ends were 2 bases for V and 3 bases for J; bases not matched to a gene: 5. This CDR3 is 15 amino acids long. The CDR3 nucleotides are TGCGCCAGCAGCTTAACCGGGACAGACTACAATGAGCAGTTCTTC. This codes for CASSLTGTDYNEQFF.

This clone was found many times. This sequence joins TRBV5-1 and TRBJ2-2, with TRBD2 as a possible D gene (6 bases). With 5 bases removed from V and 0 bases from J, the gap between germline ends came to 8 bases. The CDR3 runs to 14 residues. The germline V gene has CDR1 SGHRS and CDR2 YFSETQ. The DNA of the CDR3 is TGCGCCAGCAGTACGGGGGCGAACACCGGGGAGCTGTTTTTT. Translating gives CASSTGANTGELFF.

The chain combines TRBV11-1 with TRBJ2-7, with 7 bases matching TRBD1. Germline-derived CDR1 and CDR2 are SGHAT and FQDESV (reference sequence). V trimming: 3 bases; J trimming: 3 bases; junction bases outside the gene matches: 5. The CDR3 consists of 14 residues. In DNA form, the CDR3 reads TGTGCCAGCAGCTTCGCCTGGGACAGCTACGAGCAGTACTTC. Protein: CASSFAWDSYEQYF.

The rearrangement joins TRBV4-2 to TRBJ2-1, with TRBD2 identical over 10 bases. The CDR3 is 15 residues long. V lost 0 bases and J lost 8; bases outside the gene matches: 4. Germline lookup yields CDR1 LGHNA and CDR2 YNFKEQ. The CDR3 sequence: CASSQELAGFDEQFF. The DNA of the CDR3 is TGTGCCAGCAGCCAAGAACTAGCGGGGTTCGATGAGCAGTTCTTC.

J is TRBJ2-2 and V is TRBV9, with a weak D call TRBD1 (6 bases). The CDR3 totals 14 residues. Trimming removed 4 bases at V and 3 bases at J, with 10 bases between. Looked up from germline, CDR1 is SGDLS and CDR2 is YYNGEE. CDR3 residues: CASSRDTHTGELFF. For the CDR3, the DNA is TGTGCCAGCAGCCGGGACACCCACACCGGGGAGCTGTTTTTT. Combining the CDR3 with reference TRBV9 and TRBJ2-2 gives the whole variable domain DSGVTQTPKHLITATGQRVTLRCSPRSGDLSVYWYQQSLDQGLQFLIQYYNGEERAKGNILERFSAQQFPDLHSELNLSSLELGDSALYFCASSRDTHTGELFFGEGSRLTVL.

This clone was recorded once. This sequence joins TRBV10-1 and TRBJ2-7; a weak D match, TRBD2 (7 bases). Germline CDR1 and CDR2: WNHNN and SYGVQD (reference sequence). Trimming left V 10 bases short and J 7 bases short, with 26 bases between. The CDR3 runs to 15 residues. CDR3 sequence: CAKSRQAGDLGEQYF. Here the CDR3 DNA reads TGCGCCAAGAGCCGACAGGCGGGGGATCTAGGTGAGCAGTACTTC.

This rearrangement joins TRBV7-8 to TRBJ1-6; TRBD1 agrees at 7 bases. The J segment lost 0 bases and the V segment lost 1 base, leaving 6 bases of the junction unmatched. Germline-derived CDR1 and CDR2 are SGHVS and FQNEAQ. This CDR3 spans 18 amino acids. The CDR3, as DNA: TGTGCCAGCAGCTTAGGAAGGACAGGAAGCTCCTATAATTCACCCCTCCACTTT. Protein product: CASSLGRTGSSYNSPLHF.

V gene TRBV5-1 combines with J gene TRBJ1-2; 7 bases align to TRBD1. This CDR3 has 13 residues. Germline-derived CDR1 and CDR2 are SGHRS and YFSETQ. After removal of 6 bases from V and 7 bases from J, the junction contained 9 bases not matched to a gene. The CDR3 coding sequence is TGCGCCAGCACCACTACCGGGACAGCTGGCTACACCTTC. It is translated as CASTTTGTAGYTF.

The gene calls are TRBV6-1 and TRBJ2-2; 10 positions match TRBD1. With 4 bases clipped from V and 6 bases from J, the junction kept 5 bases outside the gene matches. CDR1 is MNHNS, CDR2 SASEGT, per germline. The CDR3 is 15 residues long. Here the CDR3 reads CASSGQGAIPGELFF. CDR3 coding DNA: TGTGCCAGCAGTGGACAGGGGGCTATCCCCGGGGAGCTGTTTTTT.

V usage is TRBV29-1 and J usage is TRBJ1-1, with 8 nucleotides matching TRBD1. The CDR3 spans 13 residues. Trimming at V came to 4 bases and at J to 1 base, leaving 2 bases not matched to a gene. From germline, CDR1 is SQVTM and CDR2 ANQGSEA. CDR3 protein: CSVADRANTEAFF. The CDR3 region has the DNA TGCAGCGTTGCGGACAGGGCGAACACTGAAGCTTTCTTT. Complete variable domain (other parts from reference TRBV29-1 and TRBJ1-1): SAVISQKPSRDICQRGTSLTIQCQVDSQVTMMFWYRQQPGQSLTLIATANQGSEATYESGFVIDKFPISRPNLTFSTLTVSNMSPEDSSIYLCSVADRANTEAFFGQGTRLTVV.

The chain carries TRBV10-2 and TRBJ1-3; 7 nucleotides match TRBD1. Germline V gene sequence: CDR1 WSHSY, CDR2 SAAADI. The CDR3 runs to 14 residues. V shed 6 bases, J shed 2 bases, and the junction held 4 bases outside the gene matches. The CDR3 sequence: CASSQQGPGNTIYF. The CDR3 DNA is TGCGCCAGCAGCCAACAGGGGCCTGGAAACACCATATATTTT.

V gene TRBV19 combines with J gene TRBJ1-3; 7 nucleotides line up with TRBD1. With V trimmed by 0 bases and J by 7 bases, 9 bases remained unmatched. This CDR3 region has 16 residues. Germline V CDR1 and CDR2: LNHDA, SQIVND (reference sequence). This chain's CDR3 is CASSIDAGRGRNTIYF. CDR3 DNA sequence: TGTGCCAGTAGTATAGATGCGGGCAGGGGGAGGAACACCATATATTTT.

This clone was recorded once. This sequence joins TRBV10-3 and TRBJ2-3; TRBD2 agrees at 15 bases. Germline CDR1 is ENHRY and CDR2 is SYGVKD. The CDR3 totals 18 residues. Trimming removed 2 bases from V and 5 bases from J; junction bases left unmatched: 8. CDR3 in amino acids: CAISEPGLAGGQGDTQYF. DNA of the CDR3: TGTGCCATCAGTGAGCCCGGACTAGCGGGGGGGCAGGGAGATACGCAGTATTTT.

The chain joins TRBV6-5 to TRBJ1-5; D gene ambiguous. The V gene's germline CDR1 is MNHEY and CDR2 SVGAGI. The ends were cut back, 5 bases at V and 0 bases at J, with 11 bases in the middle. CDR3 length equals 15 residues. CDR3 bases: TGTGCCAGCAGTCCGACCGGGGATAGCAATCAGCCCCAGCATTTT. Its protein is CASSPTGDSNQPQHF.